What follows are 22 T cell receptor beta chains derived from one specimen sequenced in a study of T cell responses to AZD1222 COVID-19 vaccine. This table comes from immunoSEQ multiplex PCR, and its TCRdb copy is limited to in-frame clones, with some not included. Of approximately 190,000 clones listed, about 94% are singletons. The starting material was peripheral blood, obtained on day 0 of AZD1222 vaccination. These receptors all stem from an adult in good health.

This clone was seen a handful of times. The chain employs TRBV19 and TRBJ2-2; tentatively, D is TRBD2 (6 bases). CDR3 length equals 17 residues. Germline V gives CDR1 LNHDA, CDR2 SQIVND (reference sequence). Trimming removed 7 bases at V and 1 base at J, with 19 bases between. The CDR3 DNA reads as TGTGCCAGTAAAGACCGTCAAGGGACTGGGAACACCGGGGAGCTGTTTTTT. Encoded protein: CASKDRQGTGNTGELFF.

The V call is TRBV2, the J call TRBJ2-7; 14 positions match TRBD2. This CDR3 is built from 16 residues. Germline V gene sequence: CDR1 SNHLY, CDR2 FYNNEI. Losses at the gene ends were 7 bases for V and 3 bases for J; bases not matched to a gene: 8. The CDR3 nucleotides are TGTGCCAGCACGGGACTAGCGGGAGATTCAGACTACGAGCAGTACTTC. As protein: CASTGLAGDSDYEQYF.

The chain couples TRBV24-1 to TRBJ1-1; 7 bases are shared with TRBD1. V dropped 7 bases and J dropped 10; count of bases not matched to a gene: 11. CDR3 length: 13 residues. CDR1 KGHDR and CDR2 SFDVKD come from the germline V gene. The CDR3 nucleotides read TGTGCCACCAGGGAGACAGGGACGGGTCTAGCTTTCTTT. As protein: CATRETGTGLAFF.

The chain has TRBV4-2 and TRBJ2-2; TRBD1 agrees at 7 bases. In germline, CDR1 is LGHNA, CDR2 YNFKEQ. V lost 5 bases to trimming and J lost 5 bases; unmatched junction nucleotides: 5. The CDR3 has 14 amino acids. Written as DNA, the CDR3 is TGTGCCAGCAGCGGGAACAGGGGTACCGGGGAGCTGTTTTTT. It codes for CASSGNRGTGELFF.

This chain's CDR3 is CASSVASGTSEQYF. For the CDR3, the DNA is TGTGCCAGCAGCGTAGCCAGCGGGACGTCTGAGCAGTACTTC. The chain uses TRBV9 and TRBJ2-7; 7 bases agree with TRBD2. CDR1 and CDR2 from the germline V gene are SGDLS and YYNGEE. This CDR3 has 14 amino acids. Trimming at V came to 0 bases and at J to 7 bases, leaving 7 bases not matched to a gene.

The rearrangement links TRBV18 to TRBJ1-2, with TRBD1 matching over 7 bases. Germline V gene sequence: CDR1 KGHSH, CDR2 LQKENI. The J segment lost 6 bases and the V segment lost 0 bases, leaving 4 bases of the junction unmatched. The CDR3 has 14 amino acids. The CDR3 DNA reads TGTGCCAGCTCACCACCAGGACAGGCCCATGGCTACACCTTC. As protein: CASSPPGQAHGYTF. The full variable domain, completed using reference TRBV18 and TRBJ1-2, is NAGVMQNPRHLVRRRGQEARLRCSPMKGHSHVYWYRQLPEEGLKFMVYLQKENIIDESGMPKERFSAEFPKEGPSILRIQQVVRGDSAAYFCASSPPGQAHGYTFGSGTRLTVV.

This sequence joins TRBV10-3 and TRBJ1-2; a weak D match, TRBD1 (5 bases). CDR1 is ENHRY, CDR2 SYGVKD, per germline. The CDR3 spans 14 residues. Trimming removed 2 bases at V and 4 bases at J, with 11 bases between. CDR3 bases: TGTGCCATCAGTGAGGGGGACGAGGGCTATGGCTACACCTTC. This encodes CAISEGDEGYGYTF.

This sequence joins TRBV6-1 and TRBJ1-1, with D perhaps TRBD1 (5 bases). The V and J ends lost 3 bases and 0 bases respectively, with 8 bases between them. CDR1 is MNHNS, CDR2 SASEGT, per germline. The CDR3 extends over 14 amino acids. Here the CDR3 reads CASSDRAMNTEAFF. The DNA of the CDR3 is TGTGCCAGCAGTGACAGGGCTATGAACACTGAAGCTTTCTTT.

This clone was detected only once. As DNA, the CDR3 is TGTGCCAGCAGCTCCGGGACTAGCGGAACCGGGGCCCAGTACTTC. Translating gives CASSSGTSGTGAQYF. This chain uses TRBV11-1 with TRBJ2-5, with 11 nucleotides matching TRBD2. The junction had 10 bases not matched to a gene; V was cut back by 4 bases and J by 9 bases. The CDR3 covers 15 residues. Per germline, CDR1 SGHAT and CDR2 FQDESV (reference sequence). Based on the CDR3 plus reference TRBV11-1 and TRBJ2-5, the full variable domain is EAEVAQSPRYKITEKSQAVAFWCDPISGHATLYWYRQILGQGPELLVQFQDESVVDDSQLPKDRFSAERLKGVDSTLKIQPAELGDSAMYLCASSSGTSGTGAQYFGPGTRLLVL.

This chain connects TRBV19 to TRBJ2-6; TRBD1 agrees at 10 bases. CDR3 size: 18 residues. Germline CDR1 and CDR2: LNHDA and SQIVND (reference sequence). The V gene end was trimmed by 4 bases and the J gene end by 1 base; junction bases not matched to a gene: 7. CDR3 region: CASSTPDRGGSGANVLTF. The CDR3 nucleotides read TGTGCCAGTAGTACCCCGGACAGGGGGGGGTCTGGGGCCAACGTCCTGACTTTC.

The chain combines TRBV18 with TRBJ2-1; 7 bases fit TRBD2. This CDR3 comprises 17 residues. From germline, CDR1 is KGHSH and CDR2 LQKENI. The V gene end was trimmed by 6 bases and the J gene end by 12 bases; junction bases not matched to a gene: 23. CDR3 bases: TGTGCCAGCTCCCCAAAGGGAAGTACGGTAACTAGCGTTGGGCAGTTCTTC. Amino acid sequence: CASSPKGSTVTSVGQFF.

As regards this clone: The same CDR3 is also encoded by other DNA sequences in this sample. The chain joins TRBV28 to TRBJ1-2, with D hard to call. Germline CDR1 and CDR2: MDHEN and SYDVKM. CDR3 size: 12 residues. V was trimmed by 3 bases and J by 1 base, leaving 3 bases between them. The CDR3 sequence: CASSFSNYGYTF. For the CDR3, the DNA is TGTGCCAGCAGTTTCAGTAACTATGGCTACACCTTC.

V usage is TRBV29-1 and J usage is TRBJ1-2; 7 bases align to TRBD1. The CDR3 spans 13 residues. With 2 bases clipped from V and 2 bases from J, the junction kept 2 bases outside the gene matches. Germline CDR1 SQVTM, CDR2 ANQGSEA. The CDR3 nucleotides are TGCAGCGTTGAACCGACAGGGAACTATGGCTACACCTTC. This codes for CSVEPTGNYGYTF.

This chain uses TRBV29-1 with TRBJ1-4; 7 bases fit TRBD1. The CDR3 has 15 amino acids. Looked up from germline, CDR1 is SQVTM and CDR2 is ANQGSEA. V trimming: 7 bases; J trimming: 0 bases; junction bases outside the gene matches: 8. CDR3 coding DNA: TGCAGCGGAGCGACGACAGGGACAACTAATGAAAAACTGTTTTTT. Its protein product is CSGATTGTTNEKLFF.

This chain links TRBV27 with TRBJ2-1; D remains ambiguous. Deletions cut 7 bases from V and 10 bases from J, with 20 bases between. Per the germline V gene, CDR1 is MNHEY and CDR2 is SMNVEV (reference sequence). The CDR3 consists of 14 residues. CDR3 in DNA: TGTGCCAGCATTTCCGGCGGCGACCGGCGGGAGCAGTTCTTC. Its translation is CASISGGDRREQFF.

The gene calls are TRBV7-9 and TRBJ2-3; TRBD2 agrees at 7 bases. The CDR3 covers 16 residues. The germline V gene has CDR1 SEHNR and CDR2 FQNEAQ (reference sequence). Trimming cost V 4 bases and J 5 bases; bases outside gene matches: 12. The CDR3 loop reads CASSSGLVVEKDTQYF. Written as DNA, the CDR3 is TGTGCCAGCAGCTCCGGACTAGTTGTGGAAAAAGATACGCAGTATTTT.

The genes are TRBV7-8 and TRBJ2-7, with TRBD1 as a possible D gene (6 bases). V was pared by 5 bases and J by 3 bases, with 17 bases between. The CDR3 extends over 15 amino acids. CDR1 is SGHVS, CDR2 FQNEAQ, per germline. The CDR3 region is CASSPRRTANYEQYF. The CDR3 coding sequence is TGTGCCAGCAGCCCGCGACGGACAGCGAACTACGAGCAGTACTTC.

The J gene is TRBJ1-2, the V gene TRBV9; 8 bases match TRBD1. The V gene end was trimmed by 0 bases and the J gene end by 6 bases; junction bases not matched to a gene: 7. Germline V CDR1 and CDR2: SGDLS, YYNGEE. The CDR3 runs 15 residues. The CDR3 coding sequence is TGTGCCAGCAGCGTAGGGGCAGGGGGCACTGATGGCTACACCTTC. It codes for CASSVGAGGTDGYTF.

The chain joins TRBV11-2 to TRBJ2-7; TRBD1 matches 8 bases. Germline V gene sequence: CDR1 SGHAT, CDR2 FQNNGV. CDR3 length: 13 residues. J was trimmed by 3 bases and V by 6 bases; bases with no gene match: 4. Here the CDR3 DNA reads TGTGCCAGCAGACGAACAGGGGGCTACGAGCAGTACTTC. It codes for CASRRTGGYEQYF.

The V and J genes are TRBV19 and TRBJ2-7; D possibly corresponds to TRBD1 (6 bases). The germline V and J ends were trimmed by 4 bases and 5 bases, with 15 bases remaining between them. The CDR3 runs to 14 residues. Per the germline V gene, CDR1 is LNHDA and CDR2 is SQIVND (reference sequence). In nucleotides, the CDR3 is TGTGCCAGTAGTAAGGACAGAACCTACGACGAGCAGTACTTC. The encoded protein is CASSKDRTYDEQYF.

This clone has just one count. J is TRBJ1-2 and V is TRBV5-5; no clear D. V was shortened by 0 bases and J by 8 bases, with 8 bases between the two germline ends. Per the germline V gene, CDR1 is SGHKS and CDR2 is YYEKEE (reference sequence). The CDR3 sequence is 12 residues long. Written as DNA, the CDR3 is TGTGCCAGCAGCTTGGAGGTTAGCGGCTACACCTTC. The encoded protein is CASSLEVSGYTF.

V is TRBV7-8 and J is TRBJ1-5; D is uncertain. Germline V gives CDR1 SGHVS, CDR2 FQNEAQ. V lost 5 bases to trimming and J lost 6 bases, with 11 bases between them. The CDR3 has 13 residues. The CDR3 DNA is TGTGCCAGCAGCCTCATGACTGGTCAGCCCCAGCATTTT. It encodes CASSLMTGQPQHF.